The next 4 T cell receptor beta chains were all read from a single sample in a study of shared clonotypes between healthy human individuals (TCRdb year 2020). To prepare the library, the immunoSEQ multiplex PCR assay was applied. In its TCRdb copy, this immuneACCESS table keeps in-frame sequences only and misses some clones. Where compared with another copy, unresolved V genes explain less than half of these, and the others have no known cause. The table for this sample lists about 1.1 million clones; around 78% of them were counted only once. 0.5% to 0.6% of the sample belongs to the ten largest clones. The sample comprised memory CD4+ T cells from PBMCs. What the cell subset or site label conveys for this sample: CD45RA-negative fraction. These receptors all stem from a man aged 18-30 years in good health. Some clones in this sample may be carry-over from other donors' samples.

V gene TRBV4-3 combines with J gene TRBJ2-3, with 9 bases aligning to TRBD2. CDR3 length equals 15 residues. The germline V gene encodes CDR1 LGHNA and CDR2 YSLEER. V gave up 1 base and J gave up 8 bases; unmatched junction bases: 7. For the CDR3, the DNA is TGCGCCAGCAGCCAAGGTAGCGGGAGAGGGGCTACGCAGTATTTT. This encodes CASSQGSGRGATQYF.

This clone was detected a few times. The rearrangement joins TRBV19 to TRBJ1-2; tentatively, D is TRBD1 (6 bases). The CDR3 loop spans 12 amino acids. V was clipped by 10 bases and J by 4 bases, with 13 bases between them. Germline-derived CDR1 and CDR2 are LNHDA and SQIVND (reference sequence). In DNA, the CDR3 is TGTGCCACGAGACAGGATAGCTATGGCTACACCTTC. Translation: CATRQDSYGYTF.

Remarks on this clone: The same CDR3 can be traced to other DNA sequences in this sample. This chain uses TRBV10-3 with TRBJ1-1; 7 bases are shared with TRBD1. In germline, CDR1 is ENHRY, CDR2 SYGVKD. The CDR3 has 13 amino acids. Losses at the gene ends were 6 bases for V and 3 bases for J; bases not matched to a gene: 4. CDR3 coding DNA: TGTGCCATCAGACCCGACAGGGACACTGAAGCTTTCTTT. Protein product: CAIRPDRDTEAFF.

This clone is a singleton in its sample. The V and J genes are TRBV18 and TRBJ2-7, with 7 bases lining up with TRBD1. V shed 3 bases and J 3 bases; nucleotides not matched to a gene: 2. This CDR3 contains 13 residues. Germline lookup yields CDR1 KGHSH and CDR2 LQKENI. The CDR3 spells CASSPGQHYEQYF. DNA of the CDR3: TGTGCCAGCTCACCGGGACAGCACTACGAGCAGTACTTC.